The 14 T cell receptor beta chains below all came from one sample that was sequenced in a study of Graves' ophthalmopathy and Graves' hyperthyroidism (dated by TCRdb to between 2018 and 2020). Sequencing took place on an Illumina HiSeq 2000. For repertoire sequencing, the TCR beta CDR3 regions were amplified from RNA transcripts. A first-round RT-PCR used HTBI primers with the Qiagen OneStep RT-PCR kit, followed by a second-round multiplex PCR, size selection and purification. The public reads were reprocessed in TCRdb via fastp at Q25 and MiXCR, keeping in-frame beta chains. Merged by CDR3 protein, the rows form single entries marked with the most common genes and DNA. Here the sample has hundreds of thousands of distinct CDR3 sequences; 40% to 50% occur a single time. Of the sample, 40% to 55% is held by the ten largest clones. The sequenced sample consisted of peripheral blood. All receptors come from an adult man with Graves' ophthalmopathy.

This clonotype was seen more than once but under ten times. The V gene is TRBV7-9, the J gene TRBJ1-6; D perhaps matches TRBD1 (6 bases). Germline V gives CDR1 SEHNR, CDR2 FQNEAQ (reference sequence). The V gene lost 5 bases and the J gene lost 10 bases, with 15 bases spanning the gap. This CDR3 region has 14 residues. The CDR3 loop is CASSPQGFGSPLHF. CDR3 nucleotide sequence: TGTGCCAGCAGCCCACAGGGTTTCGGGTCACCCCTCCACTTT.

The chain joins TRBV7-9 to TRBJ1-2; 8 nucleotides align to TRBD1. The V segment lost 1 base and the J segment 8 bases; nucleotides outside the gene matches: 12. CDR1 is SEHNR and CDR2 is FQNEAQ in the germline V gene (reference sequence). The CDR3 totals 16 residues. CDR3 bases: TGTGCCAGCAGCTTAGGGAGCCAGGGGGCAACAGAAGGCTACACCTTC. Protein: CASSLGSQGATEGYTF.

This chain joins TRBV2 and TRBJ2-7; TRBD2 matches 12 bases. The CDR3 loop spans 16 amino acids. The trim removed 4 bases at V and 2 bases at J, leaving 6 bases unmatched. Per germline, CDR1 SNHLY and CDR2 FYNNEI. The CDR3 sequence is CASSGTSGKAAYEQYF. CDR3 nucleotide sequence: TGTGCCAGCAGTGGGACTAGCGGGAAAGCGGCCTACGAGCAGTACTTC.

V gene TRBV20-1 combines with J gene TRBJ2-7, with 8 bases that match TRBD1. The length of the CDR3 is 18 residues. The V gene's germline CDR1 is DFQATT and CDR2 SNEGSKA (reference sequence). The junction had 20 bases not matched to a gene; V was cut back by 3 bases and J by 4 bases. The CDR3: CSARGGQARTGVEYEQYF. The CDR3, as DNA: TGCAGTGCTAGGGGGGGACAGGCCCGAACTGGGGTAGAATACGAGCAGTACTTC.

This clonotype was counted a few times. The chain joins TRBV19 to TRBJ1-5; no firm D call. The CDR3 sequence is 14 residues long. Germline V gene sequence: CDR1 LNHDA, CDR2 SQIVND (reference sequence). The V and J ends lost 7 bases and 7 bases respectively, with 17 bases between them. The CDR3 sequence: CASTEGQTGQPQHF. The CDR3 region has the DNA TGTGCCAGTACCGAGGGCCAAACGGGACAGCCCCAGCATTTT.

A remark on this clonotype: The missing conserved phenylalanine or tryptophan at the end of this CDR3 makes a read error likely. No DNA is shown, since the ends of the CDR3 on it are uncertain; the CDR3 is the one TCRdb lists. The genes are TRBV10-3 and TRBJ1-2. The CDR3 adds up to 14 amino acids, both ends counted. In germline, CDR1 is ENHRY, CDR2 SYGVKD. The CDR3: CAISESASGRAGTY.

This clonotype came up many times. The J gene is TRBJ2-7, the V gene TRBV4-1, with D unclear. CDR1 and CDR2 from the germline V gene are MGHRA and YSYEKL. The CDR3 is made up of 15 amino acids. V was trimmed by 1 base and J by 2 bases, leaving 12 bases between them. CDR3 region: CASSQGPAGPYEQYF. The DNA of the CDR3 is TGCGCCAGCAGCCAAGGACCAGCAGGTCCCTACGAGCAGTACTTC.

The sample holds a few counts of this clonotype. The chain carries TRBV2 and TRBJ2-2; D may correspond to TRBD1 or TRBD2 (5 bases each). Germline V gene sequence: CDR1 SNHLY, CDR2 FYNNEI. Trimming took off 6 bases at V and 5 bases at J, with 16 bases between the two ends. The length of the CDR3 is 15 residues. The CDR3 sequence: CASREGQYRTGELFF. The CDR3 nucleotides are TGTGCCAGCAGAGAGGGGCAGTATCGTACCGGGGAGCTGTTTTTT.

V is TRBV15 and J is TRBJ2-7; D ambiguous. The germline CDR1 and CDR2 sequences are LNHNV and YYDKDF (reference sequence). The germline V and J ends were trimmed by 0 bases and 4 bases, with 10 bases remaining between them. This CDR3 spans 14 amino acids. CDR3: CATSRDITLYEQYF. CDR3 nucleotide sequence: TGTGCCACCAGCAGAGATATAACCCTTTACGAGCAGTACTTC.

This rearrangement joins TRBV7-9 to TRBJ1-6; possibly TRBD1 for D (6 bases). The CDR3 totals 14 residues. Trimming took off 1 base at V and 9 bases at J, with 10 bases between the two ends. Germline CDR1 reads SEHNR; CDR2 reads FQNEAQ (reference sequence). The CDR3 protein is CASSLDREISPLHF. The DNA of the CDR3 is TGTGCCAGCAGCTTAGACAGGGAGATTTCACCCCTCCACTTT.

This clonotype was found a few times. The chain employs TRBV9 and TRBJ1-6; the D is unclear. Trimming took 5 bases from V and 2 from J, leaving 11 bases between them. CDR1 SGDLS and CDR2 YYNGEE come from the germline V gene. The CDR3 sequence is 15 residues long. The DNA for the CDR3 is TGTGCCAGCAGTGAGAGGGCAGCCTATAATTCACCCCTCCACTTT. The encoded protein is CASSERAAYNSPLHF.

The chain combines TRBV12-3 or TRBV12-4 with TRBJ1-5, with a possible D match to TRBD1 (5 bases). The length of the CDR3 is 14 residues. Trimming took 8 bases from V and 2 from J, leaving 13 bases between them. The CDR3 coding sequence is TGTGCCAGCCGAGGGGCTTTAGGCAATCAGCCCCAGCATTTT. Translating gives CASRGALGNQPQHF.

The V gene is TRBV19, the J gene TRBJ1-1, with D unclear. The V gene's germline CDR1 is LNHDA and CDR2 SQIVND (reference sequence). The CDR3 length is 14 residues. Between the trimmed V and J ends, which lost 8 bases and 1 base, there was a span of 14 bases. The CDR3 DNA is TGTGCCAGTTTTAAGACAATCGGGAACACTGAAGCTTTCTTT. This gives the protein CASFKTIGNTEAFF.

The chain couples TRBV7-2 to TRBJ1-5; TRBD1 matches at 7 bases. The V and J ends lost 5 bases and 2 bases, in that order; junction bases with no gene match: 3. This CDR3 has 14 amino acids. In germline, CDR1 is SGHTA, CDR2 FQGNSA. This CDR3 is CASSGQAGNQPQHF. Written as DNA, the CDR3 is TGTGCCAGCAGCGGACAGGCGGGCAATCAGCCCCAGCATTTT. Using reference TRBV7-2 and TRBJ1-5 for the parts outside the CDR3, the full variable domain is GAGVSQSPSNKVTEKGKDVELRCDPISGHTALYWYRQSLGQGLEFLIYFQGNSAPDKSGLPSDRFSAERTGGSVSTLTIQRTQQEDSAVYLCASSGQAGNQPQHFGDGTRLSIL.